This TCR beta chain was sequenced for a study of shared clonotypes between healthy human individuals (TCRdb year 2020). Regarding the research as a whole: Two women and a few men aged 18 to 49 years were included in the cohort. For each donor, three plates each were used for CD4 naive and CD4 memory, two plates were used for CD8 naive, and one plate was used for CD8 memory. Blood TCR repertoires of about five healthy adults were deeply sequenced to estimate repertoire size and the extent of clonotype sharing between individuals. To increase sequencing depth and limit assay-specific biases, TCR repertoire library preparation and sequencing were carried out by different laboratories using diverse techniques. Between about 0.85 and 10 billion PBMCs per donor were obtained by leukapheresis. Summary of the overall study and its limitations: Compared with non-shared clonotypes, the clonotypes found in all four sorted-subset donors had higher generation probabilities. Naive subsets generally had larger estimated clonotype richness than memory subsets did. Even with the large sequencing depth, rarefaction of the sorted-subset datasets indicated that sequencing was incomplete. Based on pairwise subsampling, the degree of clonotype sharing among donors was expected to be affected by sequencing depth. Sharing across a handful of donors was observed for around 5% of naive CD4, over 3% of naive CD8, about 2.5% of memory CD4, and around 0.4% of memory CD8 clonotypes. Sampling was limited to blood, and TCR repertoires in tissue likely differ from TCR repertoires in blood. The genetic and exposure-history diversity represented was limited by the small number of donors.

TCR CDR3 regions were amplified from genomic DNA by multiplex PCR using the deep immunoSEQ assay. Extracted genomic DNA from each cell subset was spread evenly across all wells of several immunoSEQ 96-well plates, with each plate serving as a replicate. Each replicate PCR for sorted subsets received around 200 ng genomic DNA, equal to 28,000 or so T cell genomes. Purified libraries were measured with a Qubit 3.0 fluorometer, size-checked on a Bioanalyzer 2100, and measured again with the KAPA Library Quantification kit. A separate single-read 150-cycle Illumina NextSeq 550 flow cell was used to sequence each immunoSEQ 96-well plate. As for the original processing: The immunoSEQ output contained only junctional sequences without quality scores, so filtering could not match that applied to full-length reads. Sequences were annotated with PyIR, a Python wrapper for IgBLAST v1.9, and V/J genes and CDR3 were assigned using IMGT germline references. Reads were filtered out if the reads had weak V/J assignments (E-value above 1e-6), no CDR3, stop codons, out-of-frame junctions, or ambiguous translated residues. V3J clonotypes were defined by identical inferred V gene, J gene, and CDR3 amino acid sequence. To compute the percentage overlap between repertoires, the number of shared unique clonotypes was divided by the size of the smaller repertoire. RTK rarefaction, the Chao1 estimator, and Recon v2.1 estimates of unobserved clonotypes were used to assess repertoire richness. For all TCRbeta clonotypes obtained by the gDNA method from a handful of donors, generation probabilities were computed with OLGA. The source is immuneACCESS, and TCRdb retained only in-frame sequences with V and J called. Part of the clones is not carried over; for the studies checked, unresolved V genes explain less than half of this, and the remainder is unexplained. V and J calls and clone size are copied from that table; D and trimming were computed from the DNA. The sample yields 980,000 or so clones; over 75% were counted once. The ten largest clonotypes hold about 1.5% of the sample.

With regard to this clone: Its antigen remains unidentified. No clone much larger than this one lies a single base away; base qualities are absent.

V is cut back by 5 bases and J by 5 bases, with 11 bases in the junction unmatched. Including the terminal cysteine and phenylalanine, the CDR3 comprises 15 residues. Only the CDR3 region is kept as DNA, spanning 45 bases read in frame from base 1. From a lookup of the germline V gene (reference sequence), CDR1 and CDR2 are SGHAT and FQDESV. The donors were healthy, HIV-negative adults who had no recently reported acute infections or vaccinations. Only Caucasian adults living in Nashville, Tennessee, USA were represented among the donors. CD4+ T cells were enriched by magnetic negative selection, after which naive cells were positively selected on CD45RA and the negative fraction was taken as the memory subset. Blood was obtained by leukapheresis, after which PBMCs were separated by Ficoll-Histopaque density gradient centrifugation and cryopreserved in liquid nitrogen vapor phase. Analytical flow cytometry was used to check the purity and quantity of each magnetically sorted T cell population. Genomic DNA was isolated from each sorted fraction and quantified by UV absorbance on a Nanodrop 2000c.

This sequence uses TRBV11-1 and TRBJ1-2, with 7 bases in between that match TRBD1. The TCR comes from a man younger than 30 in good health. Material for sequencing was memory CD4+ T cells sorted from blood. Per the publication, the cell subset or site label means: CD45RA-negative fraction. The CDR3 in this case is CASSPLPGQPYGYTF. The DNA reads TGTGCCAGCAGCCCTCTACCGGGACAGCCTTATGGCTACACCTTC. With the portions outside the CDR3 filled from the reference TRBV11-1 and TRBJ1-2 genes, the complete variable region becomes EAEVAQSPRYKITEKSQAVAFWCDPISGHATLYWYRQILGQGPELLVQFQDESVVDDSQLPKDRFSAERLKGVDSTLKIQPAELGDSAMYLCASSPLPGQPYGYTFGSGTRLTVV.